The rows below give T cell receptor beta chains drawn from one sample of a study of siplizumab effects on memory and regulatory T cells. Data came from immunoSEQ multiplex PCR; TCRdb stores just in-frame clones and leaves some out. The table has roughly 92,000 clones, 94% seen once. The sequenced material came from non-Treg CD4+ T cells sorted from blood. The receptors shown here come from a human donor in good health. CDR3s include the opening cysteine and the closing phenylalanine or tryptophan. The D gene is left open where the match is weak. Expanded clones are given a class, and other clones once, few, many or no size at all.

CDR3: CASSVGPGSTGELFF
DNA: TGTGCCAGCAGCGTAGGCCCAGGGAGCACCGGGGAGCTGTTTTTT
D: NA
V: TRBV9
J: TRBJ2-2
size: NA

CDR3: CASTTHRGNTEAFF
DNA: TGTGCCAGCACCACTCACCGGGGGAACACTGAAGCTTTCTTT
D: NA
V: TRBV27
J: TRBJ1-1
size: NA

CDR3: CASRSGPYEQYF
DNA: TGTGCCAGCAGAAGCGGGCCCTACGAGCAGTACTTC
D: NA
V: TRBV7-8
J: TRBJ2-7
size: NA

CDR3: CASRASGGAHNEQFF
DNA: TGTGCCAGCAGGGCTAGCGGGGGGGCTCACAATGAGCAGTTCTTC
D: TRBD2
V: TRBV9
J: TRBJ2-1
size: once

CDR3: CASSLGGSTNTGELFF
DNA: TGTGCCAGCAGCTTAGGCGGGAGCACGAACACCGGGGAGCTGTTTTTT
D: TRBD2
V: TRBV7-2
J: TRBJ2-2
size: NA

CDR3: CASSLGMAETQYF
DNA: TGTGCCAGCAGCTTAGGTATGGCGGAGACCCAGTACTTC
D: NA
V: TRBV7-2
J: TRBJ2-5
size: NA

CDR3: CASSIRGQATNEKLFF
DNA: TGTGCCAGCTCAATCCGGGGACAAGCAACTAATGAAAAACTGTTTTTT
D: NA
V: TRBV18
J: TRBJ1-4
size: NA

CDR3: CASSLGQGEWYEQYF
DNA: TGTGCCAGCAGCCTAGGACAGGGAGAGTGGTACGAGCAGTACTTC
D: TRBD1
V: TRBV5-5
J: TRBJ2-7
size: NA

CDR3: CASSFAGGLGYTF
DNA: TGTGCCAGCAGTTTCGCCGGGGGGTTAGGCTACACCTTC
D: NA
V: TRBV14
J: TRBJ1-2
size: NA

CDR3: CASGQISNQPQHF
DNA: TGTGCCAGCGGGCAGATTAGCAATCAGCCCCAGCATTTT
D: NA
V: TRBV2
J: TRBJ1-5
size: NA

CDR3: CASSLGLAEETQYF
DNA: TGTGCCAGCAGCCTGGGACTAGCGGAAGAGACCCAGTACTTC
D: TRBD2
V: TRBV7-3
J: TRBJ2-5
size: NA

CDR3: CASSLTAGDYNEQFF
DNA: TGTGCCAGCAGCTTAACCGCGGGGGACTACAATGAGCAGTTCTTC
D: TRBD2
V: TRBV7-3
J: TRBJ2-1
size: once

CDR3: CASSVLNTEAFF
DNA: TGTGCCAGTAGTGTTTTGAACACTGAAGCTTTCTTT
D: NA
V: TRBV19
J: TRBJ1-1
size: NA

CDR3: CAWNGMASGANVLTF
DNA: TGTGCCTGGAATGGAATGGCCTCTGGGGCCAACGTCCTGACTTTC
D: NA
V: TRBV30
J: TRBJ2-6
size: NA

CDR3: CSVGDRGAYEQYF
DNA: TGCAGCGTGGGGGACAGGGGAGCCTACGAGCAGTACTTC
D: TRBD1
V: TRBV29-1
J: TRBJ2-7
size: NA

CDR3: CARSAKETPIYNEQFF
DNA: TGTGCCAGAAGTGCTAAGGAGACACCGATCTACAATGAGCAGTTCTTC
D: NA
V: TRBV5-3
J: TRBJ2-1
size: NA

CDR3: CASSFDSRTEAFF
DNA: TGTGCCAGCAGCTTCGACAGTAGGACTGAAGCTTTCTTT
D: NA
V: TRBV7-9
J: TRBJ1-1
size: NA

CDR3: CSVYNRGGYGYTF
DNA: TGCAGCGTCTATAACAGGGGGGGCTATGGCTACACCTTC
D: TRBD1
V: TRBV29-1
J: TRBJ1-2
size: NA

CDR3: CASSQFSDWMGSGNTIYF
DNA: TGTGCCAGTAGTCAGTTTTCGGACTGGATGGGATCTGGAAACACCATATATTTT
D: NA
V: TRBV19
J: TRBJ1-3
size: NA

CDR3: CASSQGDGSSYEQYF
DNA: TGTGCCAGCTCACAGGGGGACGGCAGCTCCTACGAGCAGTACTTC
D: NA
V: TRBV18
J: TRBJ2-7
size: once

CDR3: CASSLTADSSQPQHF
DNA: TGTGCCAGCAGCTTAACGGCGGACAGTAGTCAGCCCCAGCATTTT
D: NA
V: TRBV7-8
J: TRBJ1-5
size: NA

CDR3: CASSFGTLGETQYF
DNA: TGTGCCAGCAGCTTTGGGACCTTGGGGGAGACCCAGTACTTC
D: NA
V: TRBV11-3
J: TRBJ2-5
size: NA

CDR3: CASSYSGGQDNSPLHF
DNA: TGTGCCAGCAGTTACTCGGGGGGGCAAGATAATTCACCCCTCCACTTT
D: NA
V: TRBV6-5
J: TRBJ1-6
size: NA

CDR3: CSVAVGGSYGNTIYF
DNA: TGCAGCGTTGCAGTTGGGGGGTCTTATGGAAACACCATATATTTT
D: NA
V: TRBV29-1
J: TRBJ1-3
size: once

CDR3: CATSNLGERDNTGELFF
DNA: TGTGCCACCAGCAATTTAGGAGAAAGGGATAACACCGGGGAGCTGTTTTTT
D: NA
V: TRBV15
J: TRBJ2-2
size: NA

CDR3: CASSSRFRVDYGYTF
DNA: TGTGCCAGCAGCTCCCGTTTCAGGGTTGACTATGGCTACACCTTC
D: NA
V: TRBV7-4
J: TRBJ1-2
size: NA

CDR3: CASSPNRIRNTEAFF
DNA: TGTGCCAGCAGCCCCAACAGGATCCGGAACACTGAAGCTTTCTTT
D: NA
V: TRBV5-4
J: TRBJ1-1
size: NA

CDR3: CAWNRQGAYGYTF
DNA: TGTGCCTGGAACCGACAGGGTGCCTATGGCTACACCTTC
D: TRBD1
V: TRBV30
J: TRBJ1-2
size: NA

CDR3: CASSQGLAATYEQYF
DNA: TGCGCCAGCAGCCAGGGACTAGCGGCAACCTACGAGCAGTACTTC
D: TRBD2
V: TRBV4-1
J: TRBJ2-7
size: NA

CDR3: CASSEGSVLGYTF
DNA: TGTGCCAGCAGTGAAGGATCAGTTTTGGGCTACACCTTC
D: NA
V: TRBV6-1
J: TRBJ1-2
size: NA

CDR3: CAWSVVHPGGLTNSPLHF
DNA: TGTGCCTGGAGTGTCGTCCACCCCGGGGGGTTAACTAATTCACCCCTCCACTTT
D: NA
V: TRBV30
J: TRBJ1-6
size: NA

CDR3: CASSSNVAGTGNDEQYF
DNA: TGCGCCAGCAGTTCCAATGTAGCAGGGACAGGGAACGACGAGCAGTACTTC
D: TRBD1
V: TRBV5-1
J: TRBJ2-7
size: NA

CDR3: CASSPRQVSYEQYF
DNA: TGTGCCAGCAGCCCCCGACAGGTCTCCTACGAGCAGTACTTC
D: NA
V: TRBV9
J: TRBJ2-7
size: NA

CDR3: CASTEQGTEAFF
DNA: TGTGCCAGCACCGAACAAGGCACTGAAGCTTTCTTT
D: NA
V: TRBV25-1
J: TRBJ1-1
size: NA

CDR3: CASSIETGRRQPQHF
DNA: TGTGCCAGTAGTATCGAAACAGGGCGGCGCCAGCCCCAGCATTTT
D: NA
V: TRBV19
J: TRBJ1-5
size: NA

CDR3: CAWRRTGTTYGYTF
DNA: TGTGCCTGGAGACGGACAGGTACCACCTATGGCTACACCTTC
D: TRBD1
V: TRBV30
J: TRBJ1-2
size: NA

CDR3: CASSADKSYEQYF
DNA: TGTGCCAGCTCAGCGGACAAATCCTACGAGCAGTACTTC
D: NA
V: TRBV18
J: TRBJ2-7
size: NA

CDR3: CASSAVGGAQETQYF
DNA: TGTGCTAGCAGCGCCGTGGGTGGGGCGCAAGAGACCCAGTACTTC
D: NA
V: TRBV7-7
J: TRBJ2-5
size: NA

CDR3: CASSLDGRGGNQPQHF
DNA: TGTGCCAGCAGCTTGGACGGCAGGGGTGGCAATCAGCCCCAGCATTTT
D: NA
V: TRBV5-5
J: TRBJ1-5
size: NA

CDR3: CASSLGQGAGTQYF
DNA: TGTGCCAGCAGCCTCGGACAGGGGGCAGGGACCCAGTACTTC
D: TRBD1
V: TRBV11-3
J: TRBJ2-5
size: NA

CDR3: CASSLRRGSEQFF
DNA: TGTGCCAGCAGCTTAAGGAGGGGGTCTGAGCAGTTCTTC
D: NA
V: TRBV11-3
J: TRBJ2-1
size: NA

CDR3: CASSQRQKAGQNYGYTF
DNA: TGTGCCAGCAGCCAACGCCAAAAGGCAGGGCAAAACTATGGCTACACCTTC
D: NA
V: TRBV4-2
J: TRBJ1-2
size: NA